One T cell receptor beta chain is described in this entry. Libraries were prepared by immunoSEQ multiplex PCR; TCRdb keeps only in-frame clonotypes and omits some of them. The top ten hold approximately 2.3% of the sample, which has about 260,000 clones, around 87% seen once. The V end lost 0 bases, the J end lost 7 bases, and 16 bases lay between the germline ends. Germline CDR1 is LGHDT and CDR2 is YNNKEL (reference sequence). The CDR3 contains 16 residues. This entry comes from a study of blood T cell repertoires in COVID-19. Looking at the study overall: PBMCs, B-cell-depleted T cells, or T cells were the source of the cDNA or gDNA that made up the material.

Source material: peripheral blood. V gene TRBV3-1 (or the pseudogene TRBV3-2) combines with J gene TRBJ1-5, with D uncertain. The clonotype originates from a woman aged 50 to 60 with acute or convalescent COVID-19. The CDR3: CASSQDLPGVGQPQHF. The CDR3 DNA follows: TGTGCCAGCAGCCAAGATCTGCCCGGGGTCGGCCAGCCCCAGCATTTT.